The 2 T cell receptor beta chains reported below all come from one sample, sequenced in a study of cytotoxic CD8 clonotypes in ibrutinib-treated CLL. Clones were read by immunoSEQ multiplex PCR, and TCRdb kept only the in-frame ones, dropping some. Of around 300,000 clones detected, 80% appear once; the ten largest clones hold 6.5% to 8%. The input for sequencing was PBMCs, taken before ibrutinib treatment. These receptors all stem from a human donor with chronic lymphocytic leukemia.

This clone was observed a single time. The chain carries TRBV29-1 and TRBJ1-1, with 7 nucleotides matching TRBD1. J gave up 3 bases and V 7 bases, and 5 bases lay outside the gene matches. The V gene's germline CDR1 is SQVTM and CDR2 ANQGSEA. The CDR3 length is 12 residues. Here the CDR3 DNA reads TGCAGCGGGGGTACAGGGGACACTGAAGCTTTCTTT. Translating gives CSGGTGDTEAFF.

This rearrangement joins TRBV6-5 to TRBJ1-1, with 7 bases aligning to TRBD1. The CDR3 covers 15 residues. J lost 3 bases, V lost 6 bases, and 10 bases had no gene match. CDR1 is MNHEY, CDR2 SVGAGI, per germline. The CDR3 nucleotides are TGTGCCAGCAGCAAAGATCACAGGGGCGACACTGAAGCTTTCTTT. Translating gives CASSKDHRGDTEAFF.